These 5 T cell receptor beta chains were sequenced from one sample in a study of CD8 T cells in ankylosing spondylitis. TCRdb ran MiXCR on the 5' RACE reads and lists one entry per CDR3 protein. The sample records about 36,000 distinct CDR3 sequences, around 6% being singletons. The source material was blood, either unsorted or a sorted T cell fraction (not recorded which). The receptor set was obtained from a male donor with ankylosing spondylitis or in good health (not recorded which).

This clonotype is medium-sized by share. This chain uses TRBV5-1 with TRBJ2-5; D is unresolved. This CDR3 has 13 residues. The germline V gene encodes CDR1 SGHRS and CDR2 YFSETQ. Trimming removed 0 bases at V and 1 base at J, with 4 bases between. The DNA for the CDR3 is TGCGCCAGCAGCTTGGGCGGCCAAGAGACCCAGTACTTC. It specifies CASSLGGQETQYF.

This clonotype was picked up many times. V usage is TRBV7-2 and J usage is TRBJ2-5; possible D gene TRBD2, 6 bases. CDR1 is SGHTA, CDR2 FQGNSA, per germline. This CDR3 is built from 13 residues. V shed 5 bases and J shed 3 bases, with 10 bases lying between them. For the CDR3, the DNA is TGTGCCAGCAGCCGGGGAGGTGAAGAGACCCAGTACTTC. It specifies CASSRGGEETQYF.

This chain joins TRBV5-4 and TRBJ1-3; D remains unclear. This CDR3 has 15 amino acids. V dropped 0 bases and J dropped 0 bases, with 7 bases sitting between them. CDR1 and CDR2 from the germline V gene are SGHNT and YYREEE (reference sequence). The CDR3 DNA follows: TGTGCCAGCAGCTTGGGCGGGTTCTCTGGAAACACCATATATTTT. Encoded protein: CASSLGGFSGNTIYF.

Ten or more counts support this clonotype. V gene TRBV7-2 combines with J gene TRBJ2-3; TRBD2 agrees at 7 bases. The J segment lost 10 bases and the V segment lost 6 bases, leaving 19 bases of the junction unmatched. This CDR3 spans 16 amino acids. CDR1 SGHTA and CDR2 FQGNSA come from the germline V gene. The CDR3 region has the DNA TGTGCCAGCAGTAGAGGGCGGGGGACCCCCTTTATGGCGCAGTATTTT. Its translation: CASSRGRGTPFMAQYF.

This clonotype was detected ten times or more. The chain uses TRBV7-6 and TRBJ2-7; perhaps TRBD1 as D (5 bases). The V gene's germline CDR1 is SGHVS and CDR2 FNYEAQ. The ends were cut back, 4 bases at V and 5 bases at J, with 18 bases in the middle. The CDR3 runs to 15 residues. The DNA of the CDR3 is TGTGCCAGCAGCTCTCGACAGACCTCCAGCGACGAGCAGTACTTC. It translates to CASSSRQTSSDEQYF.